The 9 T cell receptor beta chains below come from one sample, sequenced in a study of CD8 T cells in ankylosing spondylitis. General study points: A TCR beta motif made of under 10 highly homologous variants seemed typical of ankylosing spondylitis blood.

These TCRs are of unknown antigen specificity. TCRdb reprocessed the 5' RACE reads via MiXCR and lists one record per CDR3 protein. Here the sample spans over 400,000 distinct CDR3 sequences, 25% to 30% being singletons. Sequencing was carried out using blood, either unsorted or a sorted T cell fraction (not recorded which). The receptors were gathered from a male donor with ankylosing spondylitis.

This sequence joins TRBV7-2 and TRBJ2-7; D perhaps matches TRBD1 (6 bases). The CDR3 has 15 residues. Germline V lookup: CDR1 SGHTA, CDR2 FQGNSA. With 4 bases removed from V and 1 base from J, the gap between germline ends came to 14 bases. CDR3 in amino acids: CASSSSTGTSYEQYF. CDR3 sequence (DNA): TGTGCCAGCAGCTCATCGACAGGTACATCCTACGAGCAGTACTTC.

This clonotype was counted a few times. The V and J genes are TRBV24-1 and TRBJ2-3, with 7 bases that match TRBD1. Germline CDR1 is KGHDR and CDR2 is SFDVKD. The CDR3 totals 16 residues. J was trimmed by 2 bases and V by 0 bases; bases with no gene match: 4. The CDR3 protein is CATSDLQTGTTDTQYF. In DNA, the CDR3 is TGTGCCACCAGTGATTTGCAGACAGGGACCACAGATACGCAGTATTTT.

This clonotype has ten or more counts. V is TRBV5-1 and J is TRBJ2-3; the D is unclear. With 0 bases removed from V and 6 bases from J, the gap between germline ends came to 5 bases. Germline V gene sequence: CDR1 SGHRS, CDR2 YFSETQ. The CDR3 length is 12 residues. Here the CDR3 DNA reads TGCGCCAGCAGCTTGGAAGGGGATACGCAGTATTTT. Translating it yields CASSLEGDTQYF.

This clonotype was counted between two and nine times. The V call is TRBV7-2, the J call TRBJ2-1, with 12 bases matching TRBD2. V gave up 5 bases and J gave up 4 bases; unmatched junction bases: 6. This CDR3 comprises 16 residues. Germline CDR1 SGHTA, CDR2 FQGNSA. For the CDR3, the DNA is TGTGCCAGCAGCCCCCGGACTAGCGGGAATTACAATGAGCAGTTCTTC. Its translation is CASSPRTSGNYNEQFF.

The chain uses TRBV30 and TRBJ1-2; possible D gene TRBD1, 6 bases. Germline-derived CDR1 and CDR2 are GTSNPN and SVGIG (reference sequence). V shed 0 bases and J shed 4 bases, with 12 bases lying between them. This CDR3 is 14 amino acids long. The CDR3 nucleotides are TGTGCCTGGAGTGTAGGCACAGGGATCTATGGCTACACCTTC. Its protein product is CAWSVGTGIYGYTF. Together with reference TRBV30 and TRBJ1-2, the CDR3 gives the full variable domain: SQTIHQWPATLVQPVGSPLSLECTVEGTSNPNLYWYRQAAGRGLQLLFYSVGIGQISSEVPQNLSASRPQDRQFILSSKKLLLSDSGFYLCAWSVGTGIYGYTFGSGTRLTVV.

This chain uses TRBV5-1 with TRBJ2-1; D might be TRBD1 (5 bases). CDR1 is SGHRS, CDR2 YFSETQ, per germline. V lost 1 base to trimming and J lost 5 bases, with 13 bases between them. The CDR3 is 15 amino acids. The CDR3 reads CASSLRGLTNNEQFF. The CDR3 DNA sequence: TGCGCCAGCAGCTTGAGGGGATTAACTAACAATGAGCAGTTCTTC.

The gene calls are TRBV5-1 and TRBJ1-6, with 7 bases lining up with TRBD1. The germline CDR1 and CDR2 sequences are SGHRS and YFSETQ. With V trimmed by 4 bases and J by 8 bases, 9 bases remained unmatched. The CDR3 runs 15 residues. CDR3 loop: CASSLRDSTYSPLHF. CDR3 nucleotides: TGCGCCAGCAGCCTCCGGGACAGCACTTATTCACCCCTCCACTTT.

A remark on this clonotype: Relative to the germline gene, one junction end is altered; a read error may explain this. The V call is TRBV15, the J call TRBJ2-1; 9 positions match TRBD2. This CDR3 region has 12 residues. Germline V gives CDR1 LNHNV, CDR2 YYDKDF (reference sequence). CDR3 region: CATSRVGGRVVF. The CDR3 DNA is TGTGCCACCAGCCGAGTTGGCGGGAGGGTGGTCTTC.

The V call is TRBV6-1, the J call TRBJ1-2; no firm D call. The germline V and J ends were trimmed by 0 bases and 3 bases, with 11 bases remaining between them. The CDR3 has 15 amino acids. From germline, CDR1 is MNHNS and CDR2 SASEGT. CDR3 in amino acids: CASSEASLEDYGYTF. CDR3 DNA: TGTGCCAGCAGTGAAGCCAGTCTAGAAGACTATGGCTACACCTTC.